The 22 T cell receptor beta chains reported below all come from one sample, sequenced in a study of beta chain features in type 1 diabetes. The sequenced template was cDNA made from the entire isolated RNA. The table came from immunoSEQ multiplex PCR; TCRdb's copy has only in-frame clones and leaves some out. The sample has 130,000 to 150,000 clones; 6.9% are singletons. The specimen was central memory CD4+ T cells from blood. These receptors came from a young woman in good health.

This clone turned up a few times. The chain uses TRBV5-6 and TRBJ2-1; 7 positions match TRBD2. The CDR3 totals 14 residues. J lost 5 bases, V lost 4 bases, and 6 bases had no gene match. Germline-derived CDR1 and CDR2 are SGHDT and YYEEEE. The CDR3 nucleotides read TGTGCCAGCAGCCTGGGACTAACTAACAATGAGCAGTTCTTC. Amino acids: CASSLGLTNNEQFF.

The V call is TRBV18, the J call TRBJ2-2, with D uncertain. Trimming took off 5 bases at V and 0 bases at J, with 7 bases between the two ends. Germline CDR1 KGHSH, CDR2 LQKENI. This CDR3 is 14 amino acids long. CDR3 in amino acids: CASSGPANTGELFF. The CDR3 DNA reads TGTGCCAGCTCAGGTCCAGCGAACACCGGGGAGCTGTTTTTT. Complete variable domain (other parts from reference TRBV18 and TRBJ2-2): NAGVMQNPRHLVRRRGQEARLRCSPMKGHSHVYWYRQLPEEGLKFMVYLQKENIIDESGMPKERFSAEFPKEGPSILRIQQVVRGDSAAYFCASSGPANTGELFFGEGSRLTVL.

The chain combines TRBV10-3 with TRBJ1-1; TRBD1 is a possible D gene (6 bases). The CDR3 is 15 residues long. Germline CDR1 and CDR2: ENHRY and SYGVKD. V was trimmed by 7 bases and J by 1 base, leaving 16 bases between them. The CDR3 loop is CAIMAGATGNTEAFF. In DNA, the CDR3 is TGTGCCATCATGGCGGGGGCAACAGGGAACACTGAAGCTTTCTTT.

This clone was observed a few times. The V and J genes are TRBV4-2 and TRBJ2-3; tentatively, D is TRBD2 (7 bases). CDR3 length equals 16 residues. Germline CDR1 LGHNA, CDR2 YNFKEQ. The V end lost 1 base, the J end lost 9 bases, and 20 bases lay between the germline ends. Here the CDR3 DNA reads TGTGCCAGCAGCCAAGTTAACCTCCCACCGGGGGGCACGCAGTATTTT. Protein: CASSQVNLPPGGTQYF.

CDR3 loop: CASSQILAGGGFF. CDR3 DNA: TGTGCCAGCAGCCAAATATTAGCGGGAGGGGGGTTCTTC. The gene calls are TRBV11-2 and TRBJ2-1, with 11 bases matching TRBD2. CDR1 SGHAT and CDR2 FQNNGV come from the germline V gene. The CDR3 has 13 residues. Trimming took 5 bases from V and 15 from J; bases not matched to a gene: 9.

This clone has just a few counts. The rearrangement uses TRBV6-5 and TRBJ2-6, with TRBD1 identical over 8 bases. This CDR3 has 15 residues. Germline loops: CDR1 MNHEY, CDR2 SVGAGI. Trimming at V came to 7 bases and at J to 1 base, leaving 3 bases not matched to a gene. This CDR3 is CASTRQGSGANVLTF. As DNA, the CDR3 is TGTGCCAGCACCCGACAGGGGTCTGGGGCCAACGTCCTGACTTTC.

V usage is TRBV5-1 and J usage is TRBJ1-2; 11 positions agree with TRBD1. Trimming removed 4 bases from V and 7 bases from J; junction bases left unmatched: 3. This CDR3 region has 13 residues. The germline V gene encodes CDR1 SGHRS and CDR2 YFSETQ. CDR3 sequence (DNA): TGCGCCAGCAGCCTAGGGACAGGGGGTGGCTACACCTTC. Encoded protein: CASSLGTGGGYTF.

The chain combines TRBV2 with TRBJ2-2, with 7 bases fitting TRBD1. Trimming at V came to 6 bases and at J to 5 bases, leaving 3 bases not matched to a gene. Per the germline V gene, CDR1 is SNHLY and CDR2 is FYNNEI. The CDR3 covers 13 residues. The CDR3 protein is CASSLTGTGELFF. The CDR3 DNA is TGTGCCAGCAGCTTGACAGGGACCGGGGAGCTGTTTTTT.

The CDR3 DNA is TGTGCCAGCAGCTTGGGGGCTGGCGCTGAAGCTTTCTTT. It codes for CASSLGAGAEAFF. V and J are TRBV7-9 and TRBJ1-1; D is perhaps TRBD1 (6 bases). The CDR3 has 13 residues. Trimming took off 3 bases at V and 6 bases at J, with 11 bases between the two ends. Germline V lookup: CDR1 SEHNR, CDR2 FQNEAQ (reference sequence).

The CDR3 coding sequence is TGTGCCAGCAGCTCGCGCCGCACGGGTCAGCCCCAGCATTTT. Translation: CASSSRRTGQPQHF. This chain joins TRBV7-2 and TRBJ1-5; D is uncertain. There are 14 residues in the CDR3. Germline loops: CDR1 SGHTA, CDR2 FQGNSA. The V end lost 4 bases, the J end lost 6 bases, and 13 bases lay between the germline ends.

CDR3 sequence: CASYTDKYFTEAFF. The CDR3 coding sequence is TGTGCCAGTTATACAGACAAATATTTCACTGAAGCTTTCTTT. The V gene is TRBV19, the J gene TRBJ1-1, with D unresolved. The germline CDR1 and CDR2 sequences are LNHDA and SQIVND (reference sequence). CDR3 length: 14 amino acids. Trimming stripped 8 bases from V and 4 bases from J, with 17 bases between.

This clone was detected many times. CDR3 coding DNA: TGTGCCAGCAAGAGGACTAGCGGGAGCGATACGCAGTATTTT. It yields the protein CASKRTSGSDTQYF. The chain uses TRBV5-4 and TRBJ2-3; 13 bases are a match to TRBD2. The CDR3 has 14 residues. Losses at the gene ends were 6 bases for V and 6 bases for J; bases not matched to a gene: 4. Germline CDR1 is SGHNT and CDR2 is YYREEE (reference sequence).

The chain uses TRBV4-1 and TRBJ1-5; no clear D. Trimming shortened V by 0 bases and J by 3 bases, and 6 bases separated the two germline ends. This CDR3 comprises 14 residues. Germline assignment: CDR1 MGHRA and CDR2 YSYEKL. CDR3 sequence reads: CASSQDPVNQPQHF. In DNA form, the CDR3 reads TGCGCCAGCAGCCAAGATCCCGTCAATCAGCCCCAGCATTTT.

This clone was picked up many times. The genes are TRBV29-1 and TRBJ2-1, with no clear D. Germline V gives CDR1 SQVTM, CDR2 ANQGSEA. This CDR3 is built from 10 residues. Trimming removed 5 bases from V and 9 bases from J, with 8 bases in between. CDR3 bases: TGCAGCGTTCTCTATTTTGAGCAGTTCTTC. Translation: CSVLYFEQFF.

This clone was recorded a few times. The chain joins TRBV5-6 to TRBJ2-3; 7 positions match TRBD2. Germline loops: CDR1 SGHDT, CDR2 YYEEEE. After removal of 0 bases from V and 0 bases from J, the junction contained 7 bases not matched to a gene. This CDR3 has 17 amino acids. CDR3 sequence: CASSLAGLAASTDTQYF. CDR3 coding DNA: TGTGCCAGCAGCTTGGCCGGGCTAGCGGCAAGCACAGATACGCAGTATTTT.

This clone was recorded many times. The chain uses TRBV19 and TRBJ2-1; D not certain. CDR1 and CDR2 from the germline V gene are LNHDA and SQIVND (reference sequence). The CDR3 covers 11 residues. V dropped 4 bases and J dropped 11 bases, with 9 bases sitting between them. CDR3 amino acids: CASSSFSKQFF. The CDR3 nucleotides are TGTGCCAGTAGTAGTTTTAGCAAGCAGTTCTTC.

This rearrangement joins TRBV28 to TRBJ1-1; 11 bases are a match to TRBD1. Trimming removed 8 bases from V and 1 base from J; junction bases left unmatched: 9. Germline loops: CDR1 MDHEN, CDR2 SYDVKM. The CDR3 totals 16 residues. The CDR3 coding sequence is TGTGCCAGCCCGTCCGGGACAGGGGGTCCGAACACTGAAGCTTTCTTT. As protein: CASPSGTGGPNTEAFF.

The sample holds a few counts of this clone. The junction departs from germline at one end; a sequencing error may be responsible. The V gene is TRBV4-2, the J gene TRBJ2-2; possible D gene TRBD1, 5 bases. Looked up from germline, CDR1 is LGHNA and CDR2 is YNFKEQ. CDR3 length equals 14 residues. CDR3 DNA sequence: TGTGCCAGCAGCTTTCAGGGTAACAACGGGGAGCTGTTTTTT. Translating gives CASSFQGNNGELFF.

This chain links TRBV5-1 with TRBJ2-7; D might be TRBD2 (6 bases). V dropped 3 bases and J dropped 6 bases, with 16 bases sitting between them. This CDR3 contains 14 residues. Germline V lookup: CDR1 SGHRS, CDR2 YFSETQ. The CDR3 region is CASSSQALGGEQYF. In DNA, the CDR3 is TGCGCCAGCAGCTCCCAGGCACTGGGAGGCGAGCAGTACTTC.

This clone has just a few counts. This chain joins TRBV2 and TRBJ1-4; TRBD1 agrees at 10 bases. With 1 base clipped from V and 5 bases from J, the junction kept 7 bases outside the gene matches. CDR3 length: 17 residues. The V gene's germline CDR1 is SNHLY and CDR2 FYNNEI. The CDR3 protein is CASSEGRGGQGNEKLFF. The CDR3 DNA is TGTGCCAGCAGTGAAGGTCGAGGGGGACAGGGGAATGAAAAACTGTTTTTT.

Regarding this clone: The same CDR3 is also encoded by other DNA sequences in this sample. This chain connects TRBV14 to TRBJ2-1; TRBD1 aligns across 9 bases. The CDR3 is 14 residues long. Per germline, CDR1 SGHDN and CDR2 FVKESK. J lost 7 bases, V lost 1 base, and 2 bases had no gene match. The CDR3 region is CASSQATGGNEQFF. The CDR3 DNA is TGTGCCAGCAGCCAAGCGACAGGGGGGAATGAGCAGTTCTTC.

The rearrangement uses TRBV30 and TRBJ1-2, with a possible D match to TRBD1 (6 bases). Trimming left V 8 bases short and J 4 bases short, with 14 bases between. CDR3 length: 12 residues. Per germline, CDR1 GTSNPN and CDR2 SVGIG (reference sequence). This CDR3 reads CAGMTGPYGYTF. The CDR3 nucleotides read TGTGCCGGAATGACAGGCCCCTATGGCTACACCTTC. The whole variable domain, filled in from reference TRBV30 and TRBJ1-2, reads SQTIHQWPATLVQPVGSPLSLECTVEGTSNPNLYWYRQAAGRGLQLLFYSVGIGQISSEVPQNLSASRPQDRQFILSSKKLLLSDSGFYLCAGMTGPYGYTFGSGTRLTVV.